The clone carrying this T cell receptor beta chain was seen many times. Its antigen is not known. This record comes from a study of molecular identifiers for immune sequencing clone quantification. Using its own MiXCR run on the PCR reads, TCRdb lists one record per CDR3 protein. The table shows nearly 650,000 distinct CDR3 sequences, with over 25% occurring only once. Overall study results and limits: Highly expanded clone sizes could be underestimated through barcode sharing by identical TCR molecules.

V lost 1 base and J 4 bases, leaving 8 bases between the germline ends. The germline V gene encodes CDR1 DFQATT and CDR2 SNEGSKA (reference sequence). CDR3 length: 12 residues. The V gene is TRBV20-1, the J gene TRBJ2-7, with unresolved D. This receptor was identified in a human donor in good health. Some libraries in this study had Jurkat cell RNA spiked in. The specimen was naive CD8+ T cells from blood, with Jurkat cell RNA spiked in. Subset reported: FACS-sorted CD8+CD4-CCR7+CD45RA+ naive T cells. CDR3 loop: CSARVSTYEQYF. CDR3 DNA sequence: TGCAGTGCTAGAGTGTCAACTTACGAGCAGTACTTC.